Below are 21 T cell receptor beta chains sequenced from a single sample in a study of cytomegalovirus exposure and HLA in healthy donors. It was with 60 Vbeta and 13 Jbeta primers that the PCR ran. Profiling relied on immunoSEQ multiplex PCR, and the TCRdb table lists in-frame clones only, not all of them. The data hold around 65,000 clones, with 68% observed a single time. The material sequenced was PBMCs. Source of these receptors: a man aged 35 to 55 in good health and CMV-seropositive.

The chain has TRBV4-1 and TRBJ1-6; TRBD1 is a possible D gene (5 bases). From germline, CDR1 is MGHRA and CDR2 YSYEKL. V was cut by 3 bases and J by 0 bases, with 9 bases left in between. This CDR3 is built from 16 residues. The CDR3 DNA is TGCGCCAGCAGCCAGTCCGGGGGCTCCTATAATTCACCCCTCCACTTT. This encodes CASSQSGGSYNSPLHF.

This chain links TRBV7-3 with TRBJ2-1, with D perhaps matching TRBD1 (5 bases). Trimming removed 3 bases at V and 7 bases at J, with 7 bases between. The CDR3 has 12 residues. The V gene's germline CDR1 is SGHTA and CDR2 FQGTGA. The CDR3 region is CASSLQGNEQFF. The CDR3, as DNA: TGTGCCAGCAGCTTGCAGGGTAATGAGCAGTTCTTC. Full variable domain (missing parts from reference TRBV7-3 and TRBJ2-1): GAGVSQTPSNKVTEKGKYVELRCDPISGHTALYWYRQSLGQGPEFLIYFQGTGAADDSGLPNDRFFAVRPEGSVSTLKIQRTERGDSAVYLCASSLQGNEQFFGPGTRLTVL.

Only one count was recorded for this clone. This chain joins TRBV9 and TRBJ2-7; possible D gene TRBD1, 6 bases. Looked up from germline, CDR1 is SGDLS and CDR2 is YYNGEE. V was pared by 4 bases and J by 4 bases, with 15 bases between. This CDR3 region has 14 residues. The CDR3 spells CASSPNVGGYEQYF. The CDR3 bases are TGTGCCAGCAGCCCCAACGTAGGGGGTTACGAGCAGTACTTC.

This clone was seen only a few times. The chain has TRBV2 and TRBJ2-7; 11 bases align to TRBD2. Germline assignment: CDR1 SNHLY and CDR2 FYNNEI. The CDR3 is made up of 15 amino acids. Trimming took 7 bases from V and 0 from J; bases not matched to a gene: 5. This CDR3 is CASKLAGASSYEQYF. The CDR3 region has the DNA TGTGCCAGCAAACTAGCGGGGGCCAGCTCCTACGAGCAGTACTTC. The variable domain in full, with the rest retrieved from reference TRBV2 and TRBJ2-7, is EPEVTQTPSHQVTQMGQEVILRCVPISNHLYFYWYRQILGQKVEFLVSFYNNEISEKSEIFDDQFSVERPDGSNFTLKIRSTKLEDSAMYFCASKLAGASSYEQYFGPGTRLTVT.

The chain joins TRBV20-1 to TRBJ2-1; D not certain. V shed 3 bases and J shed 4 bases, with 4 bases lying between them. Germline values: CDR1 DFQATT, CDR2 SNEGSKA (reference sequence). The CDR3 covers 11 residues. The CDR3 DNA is TGCAGTGCTAGCCAATACAATGAGCAGTTCTTC. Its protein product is CSASQYNEQFF.

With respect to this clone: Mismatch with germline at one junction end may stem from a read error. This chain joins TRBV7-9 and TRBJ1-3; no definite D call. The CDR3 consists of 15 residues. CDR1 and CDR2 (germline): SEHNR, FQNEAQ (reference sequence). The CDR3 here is CSSSLVEGSGNTIYF. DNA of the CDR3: TGTTCCAGCAGCTTAGTCGAGGGCTCTGGAAACACCATATATTTT.

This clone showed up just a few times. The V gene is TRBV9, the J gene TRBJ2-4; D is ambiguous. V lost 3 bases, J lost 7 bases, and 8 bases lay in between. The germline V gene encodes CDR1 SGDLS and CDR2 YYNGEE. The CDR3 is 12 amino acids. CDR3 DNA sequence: TGTGCCAGCAGCGCAGACTTCAACATTCAGTACTTC. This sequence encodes CASSADFNIQYF.

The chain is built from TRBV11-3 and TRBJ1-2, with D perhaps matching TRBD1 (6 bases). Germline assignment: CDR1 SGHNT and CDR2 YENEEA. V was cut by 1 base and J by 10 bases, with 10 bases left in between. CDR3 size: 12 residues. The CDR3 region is CASSLAGANYTF. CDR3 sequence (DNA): TGTGCCAGCAGCTTAGCAGGGGCGAACTACACCTTC.

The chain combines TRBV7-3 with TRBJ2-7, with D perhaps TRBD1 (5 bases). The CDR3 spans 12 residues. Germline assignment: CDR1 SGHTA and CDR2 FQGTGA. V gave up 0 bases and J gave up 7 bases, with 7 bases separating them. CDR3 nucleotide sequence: TGTGCCAGCAGCTTAACGGGGCAAGAGCAGTACTTC. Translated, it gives CASSLTGQEQYF.

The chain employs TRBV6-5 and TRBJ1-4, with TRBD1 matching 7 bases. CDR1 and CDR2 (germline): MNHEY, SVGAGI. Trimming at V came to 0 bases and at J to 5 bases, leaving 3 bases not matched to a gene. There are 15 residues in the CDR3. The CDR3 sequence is CASSYSQGGNEKLFF. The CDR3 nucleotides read TGTGCCAGCAGTTACTCTCAGGGGGGAAATGAAAAACTGTTTTTT.

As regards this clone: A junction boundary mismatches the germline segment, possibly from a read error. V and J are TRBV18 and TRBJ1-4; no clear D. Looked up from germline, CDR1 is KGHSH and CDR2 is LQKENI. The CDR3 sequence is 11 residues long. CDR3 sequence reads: CASSQTERLFF. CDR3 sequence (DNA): TGTGCCAGCTCACAAACAGAAAGACTGTTTTTT. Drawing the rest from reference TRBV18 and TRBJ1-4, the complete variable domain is NAGVMQNPRHLVRRRGQEARLRCSPMKGHSHVYWYRQLPEEGLKFMVYLQKENIIDESGMPKERFSAEFPKEGPSILRIQQVVRGDSAAYFCASSQTERLFFGSGTQLSVL.

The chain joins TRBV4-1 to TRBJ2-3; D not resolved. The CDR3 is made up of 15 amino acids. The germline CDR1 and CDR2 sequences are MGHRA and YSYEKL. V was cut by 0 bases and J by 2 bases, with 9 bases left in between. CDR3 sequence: CASSQEASFTDTQYF. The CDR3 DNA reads TGCGCCAGCAGCCAAGAGGCCAGTTTCACAGATACGCAGTATTTT.

Written as DNA, the CDR3 is TGTGCCATCAGTGGGCTAGCGGGAGTAGGGCAAGATACGCAGTATTTT. It codes for CAISGLAGVGQDTQYF. J is TRBJ2-3 and V is TRBV10-3, with TRBD2 identical over 10 bases. CDR3 length: 16 residues. V lost 4 bases to trimming and J lost 5 bases; unmatched junction nucleotides: 9. Germline lookup yields CDR1 ENHRY and CDR2 SYGVKD.

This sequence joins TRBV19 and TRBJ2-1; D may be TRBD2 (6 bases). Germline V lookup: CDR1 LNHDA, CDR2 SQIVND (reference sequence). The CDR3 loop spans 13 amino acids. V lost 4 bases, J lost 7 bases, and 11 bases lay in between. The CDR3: CASSTPGVNEQFF. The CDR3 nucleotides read TGTGCCAGTAGTACCCCGGGGGTGAATGAGCAGTTCTTC. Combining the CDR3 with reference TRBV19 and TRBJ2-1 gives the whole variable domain DGGITQSPKYLFRKEGQNVTLSCEQNLNHDAMYWYRQDPGQGLRLIYYSQIVNDFQKGDIAEGYSVSREKKESFPLTVTSAQKNPTAFYLCASSTPGVNEQFFGPGTRLTVL.

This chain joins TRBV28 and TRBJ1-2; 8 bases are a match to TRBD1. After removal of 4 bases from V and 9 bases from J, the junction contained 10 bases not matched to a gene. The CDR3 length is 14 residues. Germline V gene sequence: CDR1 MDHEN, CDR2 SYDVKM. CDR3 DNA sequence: TGTGCCAGCAGTTGGGACCCAACAGGGGGAAGCTACACCTTC. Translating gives CASSWDPTGGSYTF.

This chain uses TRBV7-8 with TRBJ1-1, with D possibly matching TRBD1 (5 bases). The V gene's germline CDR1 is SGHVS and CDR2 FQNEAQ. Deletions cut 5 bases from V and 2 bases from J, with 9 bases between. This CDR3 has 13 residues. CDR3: CASSLQGNTEAFF. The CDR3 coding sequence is TGTGCCAGCAGCCTCCAGGGTAACACTGAAGCTTTCTTT.

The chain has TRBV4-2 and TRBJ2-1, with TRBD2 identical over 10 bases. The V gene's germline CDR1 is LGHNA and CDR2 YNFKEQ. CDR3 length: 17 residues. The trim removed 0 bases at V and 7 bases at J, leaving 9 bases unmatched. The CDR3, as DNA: TGTGCCAGCAGCCAAGATTGGACTAGCGGTTTGGGGAATGAGCAGTTCTTC. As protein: CASSQDWTSGLGNEQFF.

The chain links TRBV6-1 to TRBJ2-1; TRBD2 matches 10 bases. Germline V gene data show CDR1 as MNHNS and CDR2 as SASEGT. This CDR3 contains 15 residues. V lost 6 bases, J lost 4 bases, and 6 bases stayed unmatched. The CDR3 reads CASRFLAGDYNEQFF. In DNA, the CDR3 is TGTGCCAGCAGGTTCCTAGCGGGGGATTACAATGAGCAGTTCTTC.

The CDR3 DNA reads TGCAGCGTTCCCCGCTGGACTAGCGGGAGGAGTAACTACGAGCAGTACTTC. It encodes CSVPRWTSGRSNYEQYF. The chain carries TRBV29-1 and TRBJ2-5; TRBD2 matches 14 bases. The end of the DNA aligns better with TRBJ2-7, so the J call may be wrong. Germline V gene sequence: CDR1 SQVTM, CDR2 ANQGSEA. The CDR3 is made up of 17 amino acids.

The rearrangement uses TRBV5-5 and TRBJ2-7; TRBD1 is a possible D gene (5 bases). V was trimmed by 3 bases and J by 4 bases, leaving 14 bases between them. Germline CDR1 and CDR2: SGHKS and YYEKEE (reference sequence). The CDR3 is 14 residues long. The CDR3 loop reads CASSSIQGDYEQYF. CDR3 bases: TGTGCCAGCAGCTCGATTCAAGGGGATTACGAGCAGTACTTC. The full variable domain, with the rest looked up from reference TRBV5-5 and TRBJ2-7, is DAGVTQSPTHLIKTRGQQVTLRCSPISGHKSVSWYQQVLGQGPQFIFQYYEKEERGRGNFPDRFSARQFPNYSSELNVNALLLGDSALYLCASSSIQGDYEQYFGPGTRLTVT.

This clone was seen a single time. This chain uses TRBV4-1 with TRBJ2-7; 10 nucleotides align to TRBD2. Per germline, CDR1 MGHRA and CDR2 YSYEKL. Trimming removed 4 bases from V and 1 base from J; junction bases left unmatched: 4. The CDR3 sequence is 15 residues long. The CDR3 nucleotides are TGCGCCAGCAGCCCCGGAGCGGGAGGGTCCTACGAGCAGTACTTC. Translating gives CASSPGAGGSYEQYF.